One T cell receptor (beta chain) is described in this entry. This CDR3 is built from 15 residues. V lost 3 bases to trimming and J lost 7 bases, with 18 bases between them. CDR1 and CDR2 from the germline V gene are MDHEN and SYDVKM. This entry is derived from a study of CD8+ T cells in alopecia areata. Treatment meaning: oral pan-JAK inhibitor, 5-10 mg twice daily. RNA, once extracted, was reverse transcribed into cDNA for use as the sequencing template. The assay was immunoSEQ multiplex PCR, and TCRdb's table has in-frame clones only and misses some. Among about 190,000 clones listed, approximately 56% were seen once.

The clonotype was recovered from a human donor with alopecia areata. This sample comprised CD4+ T cells sorted from blood, obtained at week 4, from a patient treated with tofacitinib. The chain couples TRBV28 to TRBJ1-2, with a tentative D call TRBD1 (5 bases). The CDR3 DNA follows: TGTGCCAGCAGTTTGGATGGGGCGACATTAAGTGGCTACACCTTC. This codes for CASSLDGATLSGYTF.